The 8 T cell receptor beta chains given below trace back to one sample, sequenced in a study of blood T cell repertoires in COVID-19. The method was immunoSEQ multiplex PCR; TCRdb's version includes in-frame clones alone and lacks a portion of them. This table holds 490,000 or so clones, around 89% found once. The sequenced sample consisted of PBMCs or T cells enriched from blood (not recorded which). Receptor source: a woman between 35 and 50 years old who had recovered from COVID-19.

In DNA form, the CDR3 reads TGTGCCAGCAGTGAAACTAGCTACGCACATGAGCAGTTCTTC. Translated, it gives CASSETSYAHEQFF. This chain joins TRBV6-4 and TRBJ2-1; a weak D match, TRBD2 (6 bases). There are 14 residues in the CDR3. V lost 3 bases to trimming and J lost 8 bases, with 14 bases between them. The germline CDR1 and CDR2 sequences are MRHNA and SNTAGT.

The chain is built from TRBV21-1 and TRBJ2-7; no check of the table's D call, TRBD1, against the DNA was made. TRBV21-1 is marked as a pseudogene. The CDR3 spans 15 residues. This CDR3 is CASSPRGDRDYEQYF. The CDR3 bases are TGTGCCAGCAGCCCGAGGGGGGACAGGGACTACGAGCAGTACTTC.

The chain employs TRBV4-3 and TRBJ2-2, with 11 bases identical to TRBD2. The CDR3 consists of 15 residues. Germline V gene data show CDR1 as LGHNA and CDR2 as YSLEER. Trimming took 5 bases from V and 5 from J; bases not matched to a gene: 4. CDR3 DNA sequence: TGCGCCAGCAGCTTAGCGGGAGGGAGAACCGGGGAGCTGTTTTTT. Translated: CASSLAGGRTGELFF.

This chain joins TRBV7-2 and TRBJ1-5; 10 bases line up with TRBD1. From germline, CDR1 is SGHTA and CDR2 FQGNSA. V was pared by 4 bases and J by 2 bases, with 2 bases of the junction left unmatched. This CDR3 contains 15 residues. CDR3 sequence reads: CASSSGTGGNQPQHF. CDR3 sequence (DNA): TGTGCCAGCAGCTCGGGGACAGGGGGCAATCAGCCCCAGCATTTT.

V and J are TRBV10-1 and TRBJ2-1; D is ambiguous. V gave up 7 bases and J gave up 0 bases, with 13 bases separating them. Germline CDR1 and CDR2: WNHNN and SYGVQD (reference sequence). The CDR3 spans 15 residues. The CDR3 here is CASILILSSYNEQFF. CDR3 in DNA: TGCGCCAGCATTCTAATACTTAGCTCCTACAATGAGCAGTTCTTC.

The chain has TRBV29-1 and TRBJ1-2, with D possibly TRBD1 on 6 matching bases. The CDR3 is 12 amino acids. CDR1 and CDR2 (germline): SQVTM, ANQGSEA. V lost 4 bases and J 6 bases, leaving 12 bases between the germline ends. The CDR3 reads CSVAGAGDGYTF. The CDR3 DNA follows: TGCAGCGTTGCAGGGGCCGGGGATGGCTACACCTTC.

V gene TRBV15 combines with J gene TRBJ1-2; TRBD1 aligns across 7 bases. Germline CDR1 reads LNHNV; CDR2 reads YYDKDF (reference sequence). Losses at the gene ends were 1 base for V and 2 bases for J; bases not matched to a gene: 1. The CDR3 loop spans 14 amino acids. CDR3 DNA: TGTGCCACCAGCAGAGGGGGACAGAACTATGGCTACACCTTC. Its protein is CATSRGGQNYGYTF.

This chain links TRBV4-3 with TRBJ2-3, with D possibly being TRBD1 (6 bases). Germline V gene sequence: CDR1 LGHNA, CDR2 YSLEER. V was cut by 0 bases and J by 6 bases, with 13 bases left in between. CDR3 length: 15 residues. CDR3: CASSQDPFRGDTQYF. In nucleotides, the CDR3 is TGCGCCAGCAGCCAAGATCCCTTTAGGGGGGATACGCAGTATTTT.